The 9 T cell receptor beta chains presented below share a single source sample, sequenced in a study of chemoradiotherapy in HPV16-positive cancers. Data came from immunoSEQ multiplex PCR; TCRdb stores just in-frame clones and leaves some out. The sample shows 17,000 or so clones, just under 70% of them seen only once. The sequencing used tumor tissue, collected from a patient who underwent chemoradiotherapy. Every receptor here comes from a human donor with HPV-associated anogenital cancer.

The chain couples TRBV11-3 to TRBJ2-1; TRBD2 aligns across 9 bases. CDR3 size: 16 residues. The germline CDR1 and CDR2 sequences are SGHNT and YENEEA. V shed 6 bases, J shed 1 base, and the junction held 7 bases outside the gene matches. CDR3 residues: CASSVAGGGSYNEQFF. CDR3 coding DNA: TGTGCCAGCAGTGTGGCGGGAGGGGGGTCCTACAATGAGCAGTTCTTC.

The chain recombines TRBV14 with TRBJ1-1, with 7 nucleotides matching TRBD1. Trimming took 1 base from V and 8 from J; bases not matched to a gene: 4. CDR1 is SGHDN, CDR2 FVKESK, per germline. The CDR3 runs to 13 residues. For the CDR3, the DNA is TGTGCCAGCAGCCAAGTGTGGGACAGCGAAGCTTTCTTT. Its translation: CASSQVWDSEAFF.

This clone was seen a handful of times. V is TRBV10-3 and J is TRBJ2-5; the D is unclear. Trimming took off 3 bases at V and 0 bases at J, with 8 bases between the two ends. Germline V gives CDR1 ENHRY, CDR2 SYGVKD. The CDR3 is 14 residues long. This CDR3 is CAISEQRYQETQYF. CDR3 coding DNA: TGTGCCATCAGTGAACAGAGGTACCAAGAGACCCAGTACTTC.

The chain's CDR3 is CAWSDDSGSHTQYF. The CDR3 DNA follows: TGTGCCTGGAGTGATGATAGCGGGAGTCATACGCAGTATTTT. V and J are TRBV30 and TRBJ2-3, with 9 bases that match TRBD2. This CDR3 has 14 residues. CDR1 is GTSNPN, CDR2 SVGIG, per germline (reference sequence). The junction had 6 bases not matched to a gene; V was cut back by 1 base and J by 7 bases.

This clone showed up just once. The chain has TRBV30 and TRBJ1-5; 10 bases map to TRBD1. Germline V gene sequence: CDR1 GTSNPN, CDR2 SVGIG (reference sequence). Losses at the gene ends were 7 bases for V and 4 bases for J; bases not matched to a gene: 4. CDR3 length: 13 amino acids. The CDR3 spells CAYADRGNQPQHF. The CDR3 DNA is TGTGCCTACGCGGACAGGGGGAATCAGCCCCAGCATTTT.

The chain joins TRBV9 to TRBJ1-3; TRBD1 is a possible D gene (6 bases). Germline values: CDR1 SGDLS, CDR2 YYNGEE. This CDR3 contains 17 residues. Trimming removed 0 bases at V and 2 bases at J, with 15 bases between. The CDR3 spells CASSVDLTGSAGNTIYF. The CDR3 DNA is TGTGCCAGCAGCGTAGATCTGACAGGCTCGGCTGGAAACACCATATATTTT.

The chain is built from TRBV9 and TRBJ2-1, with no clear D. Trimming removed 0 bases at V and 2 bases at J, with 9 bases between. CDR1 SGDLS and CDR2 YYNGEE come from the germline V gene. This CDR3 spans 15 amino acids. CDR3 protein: CASSVATSTYNEQFF. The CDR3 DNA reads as TGTGCCAGCAGCGTAGCTACCTCCACCTACAATGAGCAGTTCTTC.

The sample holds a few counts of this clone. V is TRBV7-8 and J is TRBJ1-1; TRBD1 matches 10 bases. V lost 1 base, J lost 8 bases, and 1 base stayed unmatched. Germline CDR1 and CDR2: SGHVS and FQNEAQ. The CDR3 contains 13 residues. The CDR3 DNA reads TGTGCCAGCAGCTTAGGACAGGGGGCAGAAGCTTTCTTT. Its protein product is CASSLGQGAEAFF.

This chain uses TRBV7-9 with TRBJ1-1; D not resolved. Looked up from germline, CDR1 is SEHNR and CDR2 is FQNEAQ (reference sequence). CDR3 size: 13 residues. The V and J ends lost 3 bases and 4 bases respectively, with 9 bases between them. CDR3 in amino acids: CASSFGYVTEAFF. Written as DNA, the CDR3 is TGTGCCAGCAGCTTTGGATACGTCACTGAAGCTTTCTTT.